The 22 T cell receptor beta chains presented below share a single source sample, sequenced in a study of regulatory T cells in long-lasting Graves disease. Building of the TCR beta libraries involved iRepertoire HTBI primers and Arm-PCR of CDR3 regions. TCRdb re-analysed the multiplex PCR reads in MiXCR, keeping a single row per CDR3 protein. This table has a few hundred thousand distinct CDR3 sequences, just over 20% appearing once. Described time point: newly diagnosed GD, antithyroid drugs for less than 3 months. Isolated PBMC RNA provided the starting material for the TCR library. Sequencing was performed on peripheral blood mononuclear cells (PBMCs), taken at new diagnosis, from a patient treated with antithyroid drugs. Every receptor here comes from a female donor with Graves disease.

The sample holds many counts of this clonotype. The gene calls are TRBV2 and TRBJ2-2; 9 bases are a match to TRBD1. J gave up 8 bases and V 5 bases, and 9 bases lay outside the gene matches. Germline V gene lookup returns CDR1 SNHLY and CDR2 FYNNEI. This CDR3 is 15 amino acids long. In nucleotides, the CDR3 is TGTGCCAGCAGTCCCACAGGGGGCTCGAGGGGGGAGCTGTTTTTT. It codes for CASSPTGGSRGELFF.

This clonotype was recorded many times. The chain combines TRBV4-3 with TRBJ2-2, with a possible D match to TRBD2 (7 bases). This CDR3 comprises 17 residues. The V and J ends lost 1 base and 1 base respectively, with 13 bases between them. The V gene's germline CDR1 is LGHNA and CDR2 YSLEER. CDR3 region: CASSQGTGGRNTGELFF. The CDR3 DNA follows: TGCGCCAGCAGCCAAGGCACGGGGGGCAGGAACACCGGGGAGCTGTTTTTT.

As regards this clonotype: This likely stems from a read error, as it lies one base from a far larger clone. The chain carries TRBV2 and TRBJ2-5, with TRBD2 as a possible D gene (5 bases). The CDR3 consists of 15 residues. The germline CDR1 and CDR2 sequences are SNHLY and FYNNEI. Trimming pared 3 bases from V and 5 bases from J, leaving 16 bases between. The CDR3 here is CASSEEAARPETQYF. CDR3 nucleotides: TGTGCCAGCAGTGAGGAGGCAGCTCGTCCGGAGACCCAGTACTTC.

This clonotype occurred many times. The chain links TRBV20-1 to TRBJ2-7, with 9 bases fitting TRBD1. The junction had 11 bases not matched to a gene; V was cut back by 3 bases and J by 5 bases. Germline V lookup: CDR1 DFQATT, CDR2 SNEGSKA (reference sequence). This CDR3 region has 15 residues. The CDR3 sequence is CSASSMGQGGHEQYF. CDR3 coding DNA: TGCAGTGCTAGTAGTATGGGACAGGGTGGACACGAGCAGTACTTC.

This clonotype was seen many times. The chain recombines TRBV6-1 with TRBJ1-1, with D tentatively TRBD1 (6 bases). Deletions cut 9 bases from V and 7 bases from J, with 15 bases between. Germline V gene lookup returns CDR1 MNHNS and CDR2 SASEGT. The length of the CDR3 is 12 residues. The CDR3 DNA sequence: TGTGCCAGTTCGGACAGAGCCGATGAAGCTTTCTTT. Its translation is CASSDRADEAFF.

As concerns this clonotype: A far larger clone is one base from this, pointing to a likely read error. This rearrangement joins TRBV7-6 to TRBJ2-1; the D gene is possibly TRBD2 (5 bases). V was clipped by 1 base and J by 13 bases, with 14 bases between them. Per germline, CDR1 SGHVS and CDR2 FNYEAQ. This CDR3 has 13 residues. CDR3 sequence: CASSLGWGETQFF. CDR3 in DNA: TGTGCCAGCAGCTTAGGGTGGGGAGAGACCCAGTTCTTC.

The chain employs TRBV6-5 and TRBJ2-3, with TRBD2 identical over 8 bases. The V gene's germline CDR1 is MNHEY and CDR2 SVGAGI. The CDR3 loop spans 16 amino acids. V was pared by 1 base and J by 2 bases, with 5 bases of the junction left unmatched. This CDR3 is CASSYLGLAFTDTQYF. In DNA, the CDR3 is TGTGCCAGCAGTTACTTAGGACTAGCATTCACAGATACGCAGTATTTT.

Many counts were recorded for this clonotype. J is TRBJ1-5 and V is TRBV6-5; weak D call: TRBD1 (5 bases). The CDR3 totals 16 residues. Trimming stripped 2 bases from V and 7 bases from J, with 18 bases between. Germline V gene lookup returns CDR1 MNHEY and CDR2 SVGAGI. The CDR3 sequence is CASSYGALGVSQPQHF. CDR3 sequence (DNA): TGTGCCAGCAGTTACGGGGCTTTAGGCGTCAGCCAGCCCCAGCATTTT.

J is TRBJ2-3 and V is TRBV12-3 or TRBV12-4; no definite D call. With 3 bases removed from V and 1 base from J, the gap between germline ends came to 8 bases. The CDR3 spans 14 residues. In DNA form, the CDR3 reads TGTGCCAGCAGTTTCCAAGTCGGCACAGATACGCAGTATTTT. This codes for CASSFQVGTDTQYF.

Ten or more counts support this clonotype. A junction end diverges from the germline sequence, so it may reflect a read error. The chain combines TRBV5-1 with TRBJ1-2; D uncertain. In germline, CDR1 is SGHRS, CDR2 YFSETQ. The CDR3 totals 14 residues. CDR3 region: CASSVPTSNYGYTF. In nucleotides, the CDR3 is TGTGCCAGCAGCGTACCAACTTCTAACTATGGCTACACCTTC.

This clonotype occurred many times. The chain uses TRBV7-2 and TRBJ2-1; no clear D. V was shortened by 2 bases and J by 4 bases, with 9 bases between the two germline ends. The CDR3 sequence is 14 residues long. Germline assignment: CDR1 SGHTA and CDR2 FQGNSA. The CDR3 loop reads CASSLIPGYNEQFF. Here the CDR3 DNA reads TGTGCCAGCAGCTTAATCCCTGGTTACAATGAGCAGTTCTTC.

This clonotype was counted at least ten times. The rearrangement uses TRBV14 and TRBJ2-7, with TRBD2 as a possible D gene (7 bases). Germline lookup yields CDR1 SGHDN and CDR2 FVKESK. V lost 3 bases and J lost 3, with 15 bases in between. The length of the CDR3 is 15 residues. The CDR3 sequence is CASSQGASGLYEQYF. In DNA form, the CDR3 reads TGTGCCAGCAGCCAGGGGGCTAGCGGACTCTACGAGCAGTACTTC.

This clonotype was counted between two and nine times. The chain couples TRBV20-1 to TRBJ2-5; the match to TRBD2 covers 7 bases. Germline V lookup: CDR1 DFQATT, CDR2 SNEGSKA (reference sequence). The CDR3 runs 16 residues. Unmatched junction bases numbered 12, after V lost 0 bases and J lost 5 bases. The CDR3 nucleotides are TGCAGTGCTAGAGATGGTAAACGGGGAGGGGTGGAGACCCAGTACTTC. Amino acid sequence: CSARDGKRGGVETQYF.

This clonotype is judged medium-sized. The chain is built from TRBV7-2 and TRBJ2-7; D gene unclear. Germline V gene sequence: CDR1 SGHTA, CDR2 FQGNSA. The CDR3 contains 14 residues. Trimming cost V 1 base and J 0 bases, with 7 bases left between them. CDR3 loop: CASSLGLSSYEQYF. CDR3 in DNA: TGTGCCAGCAGCTTAGGCTTAAGCTCCTACGAGCAGTACTTC.

This clonotype was detected ten times or more. The chain combines TRBV3-2 with TRBJ2-1; the D call TRBD1 from the table was never checked on the DNA. TRBV3-2 is a known pseudogene. The CDR3 has 16 amino acids. The DNA for the CDR3 is TGTGCCAGCAGCCAAGTATCAGGGGGCCTAGACAATGAGCAGTTCTTC. Translating it yields CASSQVSGGLDNEQFF.

This clonotype was seen a handful of times. CDR3: CASSGEVSNQPQHF. DNA of the CDR3: TGTGCCAGCAGTGGGGAGGTAAGCAATCAGCCCCAGCATTTT. The J gene is TRBJ1-5, the V gene TRBV6-1; D remains unclear. V was pared by 4 bases and J by 1 base, with 8 bases between. The CDR3 covers 14 residues. The V gene's germline CDR1 is MNHNS and CDR2 SASEGT.

This clonotype was recorded at least ten times. CDR3 region: CASSPRLAGQTQYF. In nucleotides, the CDR3 is TGTGCCAGCAGCCCCAGACTAGCGGGGCAGACCCAGTACTTC. The chain combines TRBV7-2 with TRBJ2-5; 11 nucleotides match TRBD2. Per germline, CDR1 SGHTA and CDR2 FQGNSA. The CDR3 totals 14 residues. The ends lost 5 bases at V and 6 bases at J; junction bases unmatched: 5.

Notes on this clonotype: An end of the junction does not agree with germline; a read error may underlie this. This chain joins TRBV24-1 and TRBJ2-1; D ambiguous. The germline CDR1 and CDR2 sequences are KGHDR and SFDVKD. The CDR3 is made up of 11 amino acids. In DNA, the CDR3 is TGTGCCACCAGGGTAAACAATGAGCAGCTCTTC. Encoded protein: CATRVNNEQLF.

This clonotype showed up just a few times. This chain joins TRBV30 and TRBJ1-5; the D is unclear. Germline CDR1 GTSNPN, CDR2 SVGIG (reference sequence). V was shortened by 5 bases and J by 6 bases, with 17 bases between the two germline ends. The CDR3 is 14 amino acids. The CDR3 protein is CAWDRTSGGQPQHF. The DNA for the CDR3 is TGTGCCTGGGACCGGACCTCGGGAGGTCAGCCCCAGCATTTT. The entire variable domain, with the rest obtained from reference TRBV30 and TRBJ1-5, is as follows: SQTIHQWPATLVQPVGSPLSLECTVEGTSNPNLYWYRQAAGRGLQLLFYSVGIGQISSEVPQNLSASRPQDRQFILSSKKLLLSDSGFYLCAWDRTSGGQPQHFGDGTRLSIL.

At least ten counts were recorded for this clonotype. This chain joins TRBV12-3 or TRBV12-4 and TRBJ1-2; D uncertain. V lost 5 bases and J 2 bases, leaving 6 bases between the germline ends. The CDR3 is made up of 12 amino acids. In nucleotides, the CDR3 is TGTGCCAGCAGTGAAGGGAACTATGGCTACACCTTC. Translating gives CASSEGNYGYTF.

The sample holds many counts of this clonotype. CDR3 DNA sequence: TGTGCCAGCAGCGCAGGGGGGATGAGCGAAAAACTGTTTTTT. Translation gives CASSAGGMSEKLFF. The J gene is TRBJ1-4, the V gene TRBV2, with 7 bases matching TRBD1. Germline values: CDR1 SNHLY, CDR2 FYNNEI. J gave up 8 bases and V 6 bases, and 9 bases lay outside the gene matches. The CDR3 runs to 14 residues. Supplemented by reference TRBV2 and TRBJ1-4, the full variable domain reads EPEVTQTPSHQVTQMGQEVILRCVPISNHLYFYWYRQILGQKVEFLVSFYNNEISEKSEIFDDQFSVERPDGSNFTLKIRSTKLEDSAMYFCASSAGGMSEKLFFGSGTQLSVL.

This clonotype showed up just once. The chain is built from TRBV5-1 and TRBJ1-1; D not resolved. Germline V CDR1 and CDR2: SGHRS, YFSETQ. V was pared by 4 bases and J by 1 base, with 8 bases between. The CDR3 extends over 13 amino acids. The CDR3 DNA is TGCGCCAGCAGCGGTTTGCCGAACACTGAAGCTTTCTTT. Protein: CASSGLPNTEAFF. Variable domain in full (rest from reference TRBV5-1 and TRBJ1-1): KAGVTQTPRYLIKTRGQQVTLSCSPISGHRSVSWYQQTPGQGLQFLFEYFSETQRNKGNFPGRFSGRQFSNSRSEMNVSTLELGDSALYLCASSGLPNTEAFFGQGTRLTVV.